This is a list of T cell receptor beta chains from one sample in a study of tumor-infiltrating lymphocytes in primary liver carcinoma. TCRdb passed the multiplex PCR reads through MiXCR, listing each CDR3 protein once. The sample shows 55,000 to 70,000 distinct CDR3 sequences, 55% to 75% of them seen only once. The source material was liver tumor tissue from sampling region 2. The receptors here all came from a man aged 35 to 55 with primary liver carcinoma and hepatitis B virus infection. The conserved cysteine and the conserved F or W are not part of the CDR3 here. Fields, in order: V gene, J gene, CDR3 protein.

>TRBV4-1|TRBJ2-7
ASSQGQGGTYEQC
>TRBV24-1|TRBJ2-7
AVGQGPYEQY
>TRBV28|TRBJ1-3
ASSPGTAFSGNTIY
>TRBV18|TRBJ1-1
ASSLPRQGISF
>TRBV10-3|TRBJ2-1
AITPWASGSYNEQF
>TRBV12-3/TRBV12-4|TRBJ1-5
PSMRATAINQPLH
>TRBV4-2|TRBJ1-1
SSSQEYGQGFWTESL
>TRBV6-5|TRBJ1-2
ASSQDSASGYT
>TRBV11-2|TRBJ2-3
ASSLGTDTQY
>TRBV5-5|TRBJ1-1
ASRLTAEAF
>TRBV11-2|TRBJ2-3
ASSREPLNPTDMQY
>TRBV5-4|TRBJ2-5
ASGQKSGAGETQY
>TRBV7-8|TRBJ2-3
ASSSTGGGYSDMQY
>TRBV11-2|TRBJ1-4
ASSKTPGTSEKLF
>TRBV29-1|TRBJ2-1
SVRRGDNEQF
>TRBV28|TRBJ2-4
AGSSVLFQY
>TRBV28|TRBJ1-5
AARHSNQPQH
>TRBV11-2|TRBJ2-1
ASSSSVGEQF
>TRBV6-5|TRBJ2-2
VSSYGGLTGVLF
>TRBV12-3/TRBV12-4|TRBJ1-4
ASSLSGTGIEKLF
>TRBV29-1|TRBJ1-2
GVRANYAGYT
>TRBV29-1|TRBJ1-1
SIDGGWGMRTEAF